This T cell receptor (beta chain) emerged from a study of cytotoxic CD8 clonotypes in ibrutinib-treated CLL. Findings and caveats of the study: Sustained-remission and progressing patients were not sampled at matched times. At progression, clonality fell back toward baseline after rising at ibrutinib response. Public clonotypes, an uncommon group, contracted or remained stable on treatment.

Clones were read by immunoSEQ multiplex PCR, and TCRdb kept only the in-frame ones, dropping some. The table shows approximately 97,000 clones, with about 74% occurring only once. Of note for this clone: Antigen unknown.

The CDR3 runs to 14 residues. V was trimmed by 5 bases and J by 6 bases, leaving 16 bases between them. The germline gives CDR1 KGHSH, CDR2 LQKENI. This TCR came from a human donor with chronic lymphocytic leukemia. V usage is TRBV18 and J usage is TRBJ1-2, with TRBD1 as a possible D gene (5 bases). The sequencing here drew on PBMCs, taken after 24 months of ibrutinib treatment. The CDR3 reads CASSGGTDAHGYTF. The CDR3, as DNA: TGTGCCAGCTCAGGGGGGACGGACGCCCATGGCTACACCTTC.